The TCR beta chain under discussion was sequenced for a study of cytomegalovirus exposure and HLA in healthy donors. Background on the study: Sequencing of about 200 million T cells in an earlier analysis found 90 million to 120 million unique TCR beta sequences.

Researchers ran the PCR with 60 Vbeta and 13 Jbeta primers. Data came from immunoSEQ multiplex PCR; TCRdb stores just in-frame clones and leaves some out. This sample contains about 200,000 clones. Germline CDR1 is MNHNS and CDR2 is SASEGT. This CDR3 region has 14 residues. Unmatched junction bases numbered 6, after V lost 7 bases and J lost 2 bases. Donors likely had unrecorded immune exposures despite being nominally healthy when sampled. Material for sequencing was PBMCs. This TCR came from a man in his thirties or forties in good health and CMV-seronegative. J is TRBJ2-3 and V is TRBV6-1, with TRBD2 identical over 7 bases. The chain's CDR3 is CASTLGGITDTQYF. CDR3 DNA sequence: TGTGCCAGCACCCTGGGGGGGATCACAGATACGCAGTATTTT.